Listed below are T cell receptor beta chains from one sample, sequenced in a study of read filtering for tumor transcriptome and immune sequencing. In TCRdb, the reads were re-called with MiXCR into one record per CDR3 protein. The table has 37,000 or so distinct CDR3 sequences, roughly an eighth seen once. Sequencing input: a population of CD138-negative cells sorted from bone marrow. These receptor sequences come from a donor aged 40 or older with multiple myeloma. The CDR3 runs from the conserved cysteine through the conserved F or W. A D gene is named only where the DNA matches it firmly. The size of a clone is reported for some rows only, either as once, few or many, or as a class for expanded clones.

>TRBJ1-2|.|TRBV10-3|.
CAISAPQGNYGYTF
TGTGCCATCAGTGCCCCGCAGGGCAACTATGGCTACACCTTC
>TRBJ1-5|.|TRBV20-1|many
CSAMTGPGQPQHF
TGCAGTGCTATGACAGGACCCGGTCAGCCCCAGCATTTT
>TRBJ2-1|.|TRBV15|many
CATSRHGGAGGFGQFF
TGTGCCACCAGCAGACATGGGGGGGCAGGGGGTTTTGGGCAGTTCTTC
>TRBJ1-1|TRBD1|TRBV6-2/TRBV6-3|many
CASVSSGGGTEAFF
TGTGCCAGCGTTAGTTCAGGGGGCGGCACTGAAGCTTTCTTT
>TRBJ2-2|.|TRBV24-1|many
CATSAGPPTGELFF
TGTGCCACCAGTGCAGGGCCCCCCACCGGGGAGCTGTTTTTT
>TRBJ2-1|TRBD2|TRBV5-4|.
CASSLPSGSYEQFF
TGTGCCAGCAGCTTGCCTAGCGGGAGCTATGAGCAGTTCTTC
>TRBJ2-5|TRBD2|TRBV5-1|many
CASSTTGLRRETQYF
TGCGCCAGCAGCACAACGGGACTACGACGGGAGACCCAGTACTTC
>TRBJ1-1|TRBD1|TRBV27|many
CASSSLDRVAEAFF
TGTGCCAGCAGTTCACTCGACAGGGTTGCTGAAGCTTTCTTT
>TRBJ2-7|TRBD2|TRBV20-1|many
CSARVSGTSATYEQYF
TGCAGTGCTAGAGTCTCCGGGACTAGCGCCACCTACGAGCAGTACTTC
>TRBJ2-7|TRBD2|TRBV20-1|few
CSARTSGNTYEQYF
TGCAGTGCTAGGACTAGCGGTAACACCTACGAGCAGTACTTC
>TRBJ2-7|.|TRBV10-2|many
CATSERWIGEQYF
TGCGCGACCTCCGAGAGGTGGATCGGCGAGCAGTACTTC
>TRBJ2-1|TRBD2|TRBV6-5|few
CASSFVAGYNEQFF
TGTGCCAGCAGTTTCGTAGCGGGCTACAATGAGCAGTTCTTC
>TRBJ2-1|TRBD2|TRBV5-5|many
CASSLELAGLSSYNEQFF
TGTGCCAGCAGCTTGGAACTAGCGGGACTGAGCTCCTACAATGAGCAGTTCTTC
>TRBJ2-1|TRBD2|TRBV20-1|many
CSARGLAGRPYNEQFF
TGCAGTGCTAGAGGACTAGCGGGCCGGCCCTACAATGAGCAGTTCTTC
>TRBJ2-7|.|TRBV5-1|.
CASSLGGGFHEQYF
TGCGCCAGCAGCTTGGGGGGCGGGTTCCACGAGCAGTACTTC
>TRBJ1-1|.|TRBV20-1|many
CSPGTLNTEAFF
TGCAGTCCCGGGACATTGAACACTGAAGCTTTCTTT
>TRBJ1-1|.|TRBV7-2|many
CASSLAGLNTEAFF
TGTGCCAGCAGCTTAGCAGGTTTGAACACTGAAGCTTTCTTT
>TRBJ2-4|.|TRBV6-2/TRBV6-3|many
CASSRIAKNIQYF
TGTGCCAGCAGTCGAATAGCCAAAAACATTCAGTACTTC
>TRBJ2-1|.|TRBV6-2/TRBV6-3|many
CASRTPSEFDNEQFF
TGTGCCAGCAGAACTCCCTCCGAGTTCGACAATGAGCAGTTCTTC
>TRBJ2-2|.|TRBV19|many
CASSVQSNTGELFF
TGTGCCAGTAGCGTACAGTCGAACACCGGGGAGCTGTTTTTT
>TRBJ2-3|TRBD2|TRBV5-6|many
CASSFQREGHTQYF
TGTGCCAGCAGCTTTCAACGGGAGGGCCATACGCAGTATTTT
>TRBJ2-6|.|TRBV3-2|many
CASSPDTPSGANVLTF
TGTGCCAGCAGCCCCGACACCCCCTCTGGGGCCAACGTCCTGACTTTC
>TRBJ1-5|.|TRBV7-8|many
CASRQQVHGQPQHF
TGTGCCAGCAGACAACAGGTACACGGTCAGCCCCAGCATTTT
>TRBJ2-3|TRBD1|TRBV5-1|.
CASSRGQGPADTQYF
TGCGCCAGCAGCCGAGGACAGGGCCCCGCCGATACGCAGTATTTT
>TRBJ2-1|.|TRBV9|many
CASSVNYYHYNEQFF
TGTGCCAGCAGCGTAAACTACTATCACTACAATGAGCAGTTCTTC
>TRBJ2-7|.|TRBV20-1|many
CSAREITGHSTYEQYF
TGCAGTGCTAGAGAAATTACAGGGCACTCAACCTACGAGCAGTACTTC
>TRBJ2-7|TRBD1|TRBV28|many
CASSPGTVSYEQYF
TGTGCCAGCAGTCCCGGGACAGTCTCCTACGAGCAGTACTTC
>TRBJ2-7|TRBD1|TRBV12-3/TRBV12-4|many
CASNAAGTGIYEQYF
TGTGCCAGCAATGCAGCCGGGACAGGGATCTACGAGCAGTACTTC
>TRBJ2-1|TRBD1|TRBV6-2/TRBV6-3|few
CASTNRGVYNEQFF
TGTGCCAGCACAAACAGGGGGGTTTACAATGAGCAGTTCTTC
>TRBJ1-1|TRBD1|TRBV2|many
CASSQGDATEAFF
TGTGCCAGCAGCCAGGGGGATGCCACTGAAGCTTTCTTT
>TRBJ2-1|.|TRBV5-1|many
CASSLGGPGTQQFF
TGCGCCAGCAGCTTAGGCGGGCCCGGGACCCAGCAGTTCTTC
>TRBJ2-1|.|TRBV7-2|many
CASSLAGRNEQFF
TGTGCCAGCAGCTTAGCGGGGAGGAATGAGCAGTTCTTC
>TRBJ1-2|TRBD1|TRBV29-1|many
CSVSPGTGLGYTF
TGCAGCGTGAGTCCCGGGACAGGTCTTGGCTACACCTTC
>TRBJ1-1|.|TRBV7-3|many
CASSLGGDTEAFF
TGTGCCAGCAGCTTAGGGGGGGACACTGAAGCTTTCTTT
>TRBJ2-5|TRBD1|TRBV7-2|few
CASSSGQGRETQYF
TGTGCCAGCAGCTCGGGACAGGGGAGGGAGACCCAGTACTTC
>TRBJ2-1|.|TRBV20-1|medium-sized
CSALGDSYNEQFF
TGCAGTGCTCTGGGCGACTCCTACAATGAGCAGTTCTTC
>TRBJ1-2|.|TRBV20-1|.
CSARIAYGYTF
TGCAGTGCTAGGATCGCTTATGGCTACACCTTC